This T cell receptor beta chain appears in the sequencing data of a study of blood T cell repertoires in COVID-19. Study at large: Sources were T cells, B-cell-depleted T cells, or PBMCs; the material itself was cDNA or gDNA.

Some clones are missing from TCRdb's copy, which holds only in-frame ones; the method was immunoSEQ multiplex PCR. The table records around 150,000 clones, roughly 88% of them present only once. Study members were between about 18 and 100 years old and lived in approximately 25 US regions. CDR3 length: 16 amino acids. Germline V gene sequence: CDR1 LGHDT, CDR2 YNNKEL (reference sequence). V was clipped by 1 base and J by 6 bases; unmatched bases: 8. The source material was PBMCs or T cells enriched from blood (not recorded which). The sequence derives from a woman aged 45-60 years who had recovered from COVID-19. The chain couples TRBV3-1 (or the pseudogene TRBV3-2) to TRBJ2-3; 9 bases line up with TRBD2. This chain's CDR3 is CASSQATAGGRDTQYF. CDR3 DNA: TGTGCCAGCAGCCAAGCCACCGCGGGGGGGCGGGATACGCAGTATTTT.